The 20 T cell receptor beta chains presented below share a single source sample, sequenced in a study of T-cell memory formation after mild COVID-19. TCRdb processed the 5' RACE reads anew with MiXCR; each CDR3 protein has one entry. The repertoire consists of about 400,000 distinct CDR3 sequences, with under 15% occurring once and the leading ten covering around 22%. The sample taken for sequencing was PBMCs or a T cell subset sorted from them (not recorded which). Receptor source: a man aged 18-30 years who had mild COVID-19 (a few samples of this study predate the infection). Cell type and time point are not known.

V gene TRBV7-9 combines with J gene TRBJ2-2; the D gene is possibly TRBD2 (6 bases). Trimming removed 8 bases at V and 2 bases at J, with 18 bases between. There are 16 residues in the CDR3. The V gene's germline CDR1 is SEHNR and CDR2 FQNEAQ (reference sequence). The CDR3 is CASVPGEDYNTGELFF. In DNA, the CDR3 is TGTGCCAGCGTCCCCGGGGAGGACTACAACACCGGGGAGCTGTTTTTT.

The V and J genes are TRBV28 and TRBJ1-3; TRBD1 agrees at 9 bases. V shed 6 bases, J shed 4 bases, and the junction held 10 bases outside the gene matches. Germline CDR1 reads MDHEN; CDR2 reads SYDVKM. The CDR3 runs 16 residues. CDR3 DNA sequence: TGTGCCAGCAGCCTTACCGGGACAGGGTCGGGAAACACCATATATTTT. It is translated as CASSLTGTGSGNTIYF.

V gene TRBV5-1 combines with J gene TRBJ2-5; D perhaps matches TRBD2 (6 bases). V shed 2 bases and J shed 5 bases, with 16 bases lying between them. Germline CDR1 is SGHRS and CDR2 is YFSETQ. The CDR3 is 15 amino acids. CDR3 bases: TGCGCCAGCAGCTTTAGGCAGCTTGGAGGGGAGACCCAGTACTTC. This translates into CASSFRQLGGETQYF.

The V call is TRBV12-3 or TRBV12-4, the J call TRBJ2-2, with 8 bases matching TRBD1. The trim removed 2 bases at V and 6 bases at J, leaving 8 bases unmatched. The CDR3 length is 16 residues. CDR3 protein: CASSLMTGVLAGELFF. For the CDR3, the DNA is TGTGCCAGCAGTTTAATGACAGGGGTTTTGGCCGGGGAGCTGTTTTTT.

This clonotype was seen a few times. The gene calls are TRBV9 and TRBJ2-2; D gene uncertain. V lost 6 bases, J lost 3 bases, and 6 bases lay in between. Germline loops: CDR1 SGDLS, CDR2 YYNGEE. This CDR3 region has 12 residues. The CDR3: CASNRDTGELFF. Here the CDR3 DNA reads TGTGCCAGCAATAGGGACACCGGGGAGCTGTTTTTT.

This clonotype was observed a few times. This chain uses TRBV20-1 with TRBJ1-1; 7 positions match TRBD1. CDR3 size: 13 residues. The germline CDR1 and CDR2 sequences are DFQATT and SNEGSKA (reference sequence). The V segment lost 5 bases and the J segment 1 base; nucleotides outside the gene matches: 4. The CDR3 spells CSAVNRGNTEAFF. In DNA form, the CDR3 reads TGCAGTGCTGTAAACAGGGGGAACACTGAAGCTTTCTTT.

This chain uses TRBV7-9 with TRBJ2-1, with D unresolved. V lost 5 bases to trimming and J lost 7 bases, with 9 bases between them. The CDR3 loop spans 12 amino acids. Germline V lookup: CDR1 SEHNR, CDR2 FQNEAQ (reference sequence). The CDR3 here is CASSHQGNEQFF. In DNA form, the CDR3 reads TGTGCCAGCAGCCACCAAGGAAATGAGCAGTTCTTC.

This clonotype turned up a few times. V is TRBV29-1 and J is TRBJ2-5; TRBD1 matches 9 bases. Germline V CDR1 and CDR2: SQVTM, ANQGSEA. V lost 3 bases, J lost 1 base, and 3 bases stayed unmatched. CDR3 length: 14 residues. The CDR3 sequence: CSVDTDRGQETQYF. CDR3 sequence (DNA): TGCAGCGTTGACACGGACAGGGGCCAAGAGACCCAGTACTTC.

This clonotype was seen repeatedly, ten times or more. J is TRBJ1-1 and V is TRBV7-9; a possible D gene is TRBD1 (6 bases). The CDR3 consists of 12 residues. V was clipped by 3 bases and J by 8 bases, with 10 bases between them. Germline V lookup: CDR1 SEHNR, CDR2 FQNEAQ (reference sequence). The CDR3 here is CASSLNQGEAFF. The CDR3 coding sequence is TGTGCCAGCAGCTTGAACCAGGGGGAAGCTTTCTTT.

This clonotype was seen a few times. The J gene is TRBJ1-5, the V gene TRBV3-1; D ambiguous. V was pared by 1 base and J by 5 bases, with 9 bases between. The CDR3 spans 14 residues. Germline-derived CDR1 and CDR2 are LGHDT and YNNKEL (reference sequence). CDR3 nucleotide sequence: TGTGCCAGCAGCCAAGGATCTGGGTATCAGCCCCAGCATTTT. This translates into CASSQGSGYQPQHF. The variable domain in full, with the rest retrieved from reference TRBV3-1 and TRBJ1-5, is DTAVSQTPKYLVTQMGNDKSIKCEQNLGHDTMYWYKQDSKKFLKIMFSYNNKELIINETVPNRFSPKSPDKAHLNLHINSLELGDSAVYFCASSQGSGYQPQHFGDGTRLSIL.

CDR3: CASSHDRVNYGYTF. Here the CDR3 DNA reads TGTGCCAGCAGCCACGACAGGGTTAACTATGGCTACACCTTC. The rearrangement uses TRBV7-2 and TRBJ1-2; 7 bases match TRBD1. In germline, CDR1 is SGHTA, CDR2 FQGNSA. CDR3 size: 14 residues. V shed 5 bases, J shed 1 base, and the junction held 4 bases outside the gene matches. The full variable domain, rest sourced from reference TRBV7-2 and TRBJ1-2, is GAGVSQSPSNKVTEKGKDVELRCDPISGHTALYWYRQSLGQGLEFLIYFQGNSAPDKSGLPSDRFSAERTGGSVSTLTIQRTQQEDSAVYLCASSHDRVNYGYTFGSGTRLTVV.

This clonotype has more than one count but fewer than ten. The CDR3 nucleotides are TGTGCCAGCAGGGCCCGAGGGGGAGCCTACGAGCAGTACGTC. This gives the protein CASRARGGAYEQYV. The V gene is TRBV6-5, the J gene TRBJ2-7; weak D call: TRBD1 (6 bases). Germline CDR1 reads MNHEY; CDR2 reads SVGAGI. CDR3 length: 14 residues. Between the trimmed V and J ends, which lost 6 bases and 2 bases, there was a span of 14 bases.

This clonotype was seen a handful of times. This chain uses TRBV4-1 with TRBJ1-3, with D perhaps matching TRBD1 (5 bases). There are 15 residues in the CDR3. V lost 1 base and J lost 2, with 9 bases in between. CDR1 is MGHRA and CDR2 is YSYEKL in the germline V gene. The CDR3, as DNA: TGCGCCAGCAGCCAAGGGATAGGGGCTGGAAACACCATATATTTT. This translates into CASSQGIGAGNTIYF.

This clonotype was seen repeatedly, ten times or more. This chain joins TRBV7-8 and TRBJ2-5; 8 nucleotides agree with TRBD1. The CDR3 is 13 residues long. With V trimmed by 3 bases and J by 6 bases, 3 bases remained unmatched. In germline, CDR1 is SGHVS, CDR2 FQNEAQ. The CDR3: CASSFGQGKTQYF. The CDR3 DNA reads TGTGCCAGCAGCTTTGGACAGGGAAAGACCCAGTACTTC.

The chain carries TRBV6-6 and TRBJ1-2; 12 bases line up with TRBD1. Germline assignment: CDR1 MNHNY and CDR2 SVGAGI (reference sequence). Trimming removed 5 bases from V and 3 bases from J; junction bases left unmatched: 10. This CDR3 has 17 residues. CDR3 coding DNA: TGTGCCAGCAGTCGCCGGGACAGGGGGCGCCGGGACTATGGCTACACCTTC. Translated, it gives CASSRRDRGRRDYGYTF.

The CDR3 spells CASSYGSVSNQPQHF. CDR3 bases: TGTGCCAGCAGCTACGGGTCCGTTAGCAATCAGCCCCAGCATTTT. J is TRBJ1-5 and V is TRBV7-9; D unresolved. CDR1 is SEHNR, CDR2 FQNEAQ, per germline (reference sequence). This CDR3 comprises 15 residues. Trimming shortened V by 4 bases and J by 0 bases, and 10 bases separated the two germline ends.

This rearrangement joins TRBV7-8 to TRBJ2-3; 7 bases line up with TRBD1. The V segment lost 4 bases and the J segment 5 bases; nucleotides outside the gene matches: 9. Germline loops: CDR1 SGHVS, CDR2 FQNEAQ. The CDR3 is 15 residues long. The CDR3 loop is CASSYPLTGKDTQYF. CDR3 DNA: TGTGCCAGCAGCTACCCTCTGACAGGGAAAGATACGCAGTATTTT.

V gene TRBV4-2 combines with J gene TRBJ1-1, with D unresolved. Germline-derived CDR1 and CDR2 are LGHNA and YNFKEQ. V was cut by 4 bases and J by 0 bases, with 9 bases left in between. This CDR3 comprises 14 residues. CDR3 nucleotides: TGTGCCAGCAGCCTGATTAGGATGAACACTGAAGCTTTCTTT. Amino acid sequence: CASSLIRMNTEAFF.

CDR3 in DNA: TGTGCCACCAGCAGAGATCCCGGACAGGGAAGCTATGAGCAGTTCTTC. It translates to CATSRDPGQGSYEQFF. The chain is built from TRBV15 and TRBJ2-1, with 8 bases lining up with TRBD1. J gave up 8 bases and V 0 bases, and 9 bases lay outside the gene matches. The CDR3 is 16 residues long. Germline lookup yields CDR1 LNHNV and CDR2 YYDKDF (reference sequence).

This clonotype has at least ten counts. The DNA of the CDR3 is TGTGCCAGCAGCCAAGATCTGGCTAGCGGAGCCAAAAACATTCAGTACTTC. This encodes CASSQDLASGAKNIQYF. This rearrangement joins TRBV4-2 to TRBJ2-4; 7 bases agree with TRBD2. Germline V gene sequence: CDR1 LGHNA, CDR2 YNFKEQ. Unmatched junction bases numbered 5, after V lost 0 bases and J lost 0 bases. The CDR3 extends over 17 amino acids.